These 9 T cell receptor beta chains were all obtained from the same sample, sequenced in a study of blood T cell repertoires in COVID-19. Some clones are missing from TCRdb's copy, which holds only in-frame ones; the method was immunoSEQ multiplex PCR. The sample contains 150,000 to 200,000 clones, around 90% of which appear only once. The sequencing sample was made of PBMCs or T cells enriched from blood (not recorded which). The receptors were sampled from a woman younger than 45 who had recovered from COVID-19.

The J gene is TRBJ1-3, the V gene TRBV19; D possibly corresponds to TRBD1 (5 bases). The germline gives CDR1 LNHDA, CDR2 SQIVND (reference sequence). With 4 bases removed from V and 3 bases from J, the gap between germline ends came to 7 bases. The length of the CDR3 is 13 residues. The CDR3 region has the DNA TGTGCCAGTAGTAAAGGGGTTGGAAACACCATATATTTT. This codes for CASSKGVGNTIYF.

V usage is TRBV7-9 and J usage is TRBJ1-2; 7 bases are shared with TRBD1. Unmatched junction bases numbered 16, after V lost 5 bases and J lost 7 bases. The CDR3 consists of 16 residues. CDR1 is SEHNR and CDR2 is FQNEAQ in the germline V gene (reference sequence). The CDR3 region is CASSLRHNQGGGGYTF. Here the CDR3 DNA reads TGTGCCAGCAGCCTACGACACAATCAGGGGGGAGGTGGCTACACCTTC.

This clone was seen just once. The rearrangement joins TRBV30 to TRBJ1-5; possibly TRBD1 for D (6 bases). Germline CDR1 and CDR2: GTSNPN and SVGIG (reference sequence). Trimming took off 1 base at V and 3 bases at J, with 10 bases between the two ends. The CDR3 is 14 amino acids. CDR3 nucleotides: TGTGCCTGGAGTGCCGGACAGCACAATCAGCCCCAGCATTTT. Its protein product is CAWSAGQHNQPQHF.

V and J are TRBV19 and TRBJ2-1; 9 bases match TRBD2. The V gene end was trimmed by 10 bases and the J gene end by 6 bases; junction bases not matched to a gene: 7. This CDR3 has 13 amino acids. Germline V CDR1 and CDR2: LNHDA, SQIVND (reference sequence). The CDR3 loop is CATSLAGVNEQFF. In DNA form, the CDR3 reads TGTGCCACCTCGTTAGCGGGGGTCAATGAGCAGTTCTTC. The full variable domain, completed using reference TRBV19 and TRBJ2-1, is DGGITQSPKYLFRKEGQNVTLSCEQNLNHDAMYWYRQDPGQGLRLIYYSQIVNDFQKGDIAEGYSVSREKKESFPLTVTSAQKNPTAFYLCATSLAGVNEQFFGPGTRLTVL.

This chain uses TRBV11-3 with TRBJ2-3; possible D gene TRBD1, 5 bases. The V end was cut by 1 base, the J end by 0 bases, with 5 bases between. The CDR3 length is 14 residues. Germline V gene data show CDR1 as SGHNT and CDR2 as YENEEA. DNA of the CDR3: TGTGCCAGCAGCTTAGGGGGCAGCACAGATACGCAGTATTTT. Translation: CASSLGGSTDTQYF.

This chain joins TRBV6-6 and TRBJ1-5; D is uncertain. The CDR3 has 12 amino acids. Germline-derived CDR1 and CDR2 are MNHNY and SVGAGI (reference sequence). Trimming took off 8 bases at V and 4 bases at J, with 9 bases between the two ends. The CDR3: CASARPNQPQHF. The CDR3 nucleotides are TGTGCCAGCGCGCGGCCAAATCAGCCCCAGCATTTT.

V usage is TRBV18 and J usage is TRBJ1-2; D is ambiguous. The CDR3 covers 15 residues. V was clipped by 5 bases and J by 2 bases, with 15 bases between them. Germline V lookup: CDR1 KGHSH, CDR2 LQKENI. The CDR3 DNA reads as TGTGCCAGCTCAACTGGTAGTCTTTTGAACTATGGCTACACCTTC. It is translated as CASSTGSLLNYGYTF.

This chain joins TRBV14 and TRBJ2-1, with D possibly being TRBD1 (6 bases). The germline V and J ends were trimmed by 4 bases and 8 bases, with 12 bases remaining between them. The germline gives CDR1 SGHDN, CDR2 FVKESK. The CDR3 consists of 13 residues. CDR3: CASSPQGTDEQFF. DNA of the CDR3: TGTGCCAGCAGCCCACAGGGTACGGATGAGCAGTTCTTC.

The chain uses TRBV6-1 and TRBJ1-1; no reliable D call. Germline V CDR1 and CDR2: MNHNS, SASEGT. The V gene lost 4 bases and the J gene lost 0 bases, with 15 bases spanning the gap. This CDR3 is built from 16 residues. This chain's CDR3 is CASSAIARVVNTEAFF. The CDR3 DNA sequence: TGTGCCAGCAGTGCCATAGCTCGGGTGGTGAACACTGAAGCTTTCTTT.